The TCR beta chain under discussion was sequenced for a study of CD8+CD57+ T cells in acquired aplastic anemia. The overall study: Sorted cells (CD4+ and CD8+) yielded DNA amounts that averaged approximately 3.2 ug.

Germline CDR1 SGHNT, CDR2 YYREEE (reference sequence). The CDR3 is 15 amino acids. V was cut by 4 bases and J by 8 bases, with 21 bases left in between. Many counts were recorded for this clonotype. Using genomic DNA as the template, TCR beta VDJ and CDR3 profiling was carried out. Each CDR3 protein is one row after TCRdb ran MiXCR on the reads. This sample carries under 200,000 distinct CDR3 sequences, approximately 40% of them seen once, and the ten largest clones take approximately 1.1%. The sample consisted of sorted CD4+, CD8+, or CD8+CD57+ T cells (not recorded which) from PBMCs. The V and J genes are TRBV5-4 and TRBJ1-2; no definite D call. This receptor was taken from a human donor in good health. This CDR3 reads CASSSQKHSPHGYTF. In DNA, the CDR3 is TGTGCCAGCAGCAGCCAAAAGCACAGTCCTCACGGCTACACCTTC.